This T cell receptor (beta chain) was recorded in a study of cytomegalovirus exposure and HLA in healthy donors. Study findings and constraints: There were several of the most significant clusters that appeared linked to common viral pathogens in a later analysis.

The CDR3 is 14 amino acids. V shed 4 bases, J shed 4 bases, and the junction held 4 bases outside the gene matches. Germline-derived CDR1 and CDR2 are LNHDA and SQIVND (reference sequence). Concerning this clone itself: Its antigen is not known.

Researchers ran the PCR with 60 Vbeta and 13 Jbeta primers. The repertoire was sequenced with immunoSEQ multiplex PCR; TCRdb's copy has only in-frame clones and lacks some. The table includes nearly 300,000 clones, roughly 90% detected once. Nominally healthy donors were sampled, though unrecorded immune exposures were likely. Sequenced material: PBMCs. The chain couples TRBV19 to TRBJ1-1, with 9 bases matching TRBD1. This receptor was taken from a man aged 35-49 years in good health and CMV-seropositive. For the CDR3, the DNA is TGTGCCAGTAGTAGTCAGACAGGGGGCACTGAAGCTTTCTTT. It encodes CASSSQTGGTEAFF.